The 14 T cell receptor beta chains reported below all come from one sample, sequenced in a study of control samples from healthy donors and cancer patients. Sequencing was performed with immunoSEQ multiplex PCR; in TCRdb, only in-frame clones are kept and a portion is missing. There are some 110,000 clones in the sample; over 90% occur only once, and about 2.5% lies in the top ten. Material: blood. These receptors were obtained from a young man in good health.

J is TRBJ2-7 and V is TRBV2; D is perhaps TRBD2 (5 bases). Germline CDR1 reads SNHLY; CDR2 reads FYNNEI. CDR3 length equals 13 residues. Trimming shortened V by 6 bases and J by 6 bases, and 15 bases separated the two germline ends. The CDR3 is CASRRQRESEQYV. The CDR3 DNA sequence: TGTGCCAGCAGACGCCAAAGGGAGAGCGAGCAGTACGTC.

The rearrangement links TRBV29-1 to TRBJ2-5; the match to TRBD2 covers 11 bases. This CDR3 spans 15 amino acids. Germline values: CDR1 SQVTM, CDR2 ANQGSEA. Trimming took 6 bases from V and 1 from J; bases not matched to a gene: 7. The CDR3 protein is CSVGTSGGPQETQYF. In DNA, the CDR3 is TGCAGCGTGGGTACTAGCGGGGGACCCCAAGAGACCCAGTACTTC.

The chain combines TRBV7-9 with TRBJ2-3, with D hard to call. Per the germline V gene, CDR1 is SEHNR and CDR2 is FQNEAQ (reference sequence). The V end was cut by 1 base, the J end by 2 bases, with 13 bases between. The CDR3 extends over 16 amino acids. The CDR3 loop is CASSLGLFESTDTQYF. CDR3 bases: TGTGCCAGCAGCTTAGGACTTTTTGAATCCACAGATACGCAGTATTTT.

The chain joins TRBV2 to TRBJ2-7, with D maybe TRBD1 (5 bases). The CDR3 extends over 14 amino acids. Germline CDR1 and CDR2: SNHLY and FYNNEI. The ends were cut back, 6 bases at V and 2 bases at J, with 14 bases in the middle. CDR3 residues: CASRVARVPYEQYF. The CDR3 DNA follows: TGTGCCAGCAGGGTCGCCAGGGTACCCTACGAGCAGTACTTC. The whole variable domain, filled in from reference TRBV2 and TRBJ2-7, reads EPEVTQTPSHQVTQMGQEVILRCVPISNHLYFYWYRQILGQKVEFLVSFYNNEISEKSEIFDDQFSVERPDGSNFTLKIRSTKLEDSAMYFCASRVARVPYEQYFGPGTRLTVT.

The V and J genes are TRBV27 and TRBJ2-7; TRBD2 matches 8 bases. This CDR3 spans 16 amino acids. V shed 0 bases, J shed 4 bases, and the junction held 8 bases outside the gene matches. Germline V lookup: CDR1 MNHEY, CDR2 SMNVEV (reference sequence). The CDR3 region is CASSLSAAGGGYEQYF. In DNA, the CDR3 is TGTGCCAGCAGTTTATCGGCGGCGGGGGGTGGATACGAGCAGTACTTC.

This chain connects TRBV6-1 to TRBJ2-4, with D perhaps given as TRBD1 or TRBD2 (5 bases each). The V gene lost 3 bases and the J gene lost 1 base, with 13 bases spanning the gap. Per germline, CDR1 MNHNS and CDR2 SASEGT. This CDR3 has 16 amino acids. The CDR3 DNA sequence: TGTGCCAGCAGTGAGGCGGACTGGGGGGCCAAAAACATTCAGTACTTC. It encodes CASSEADWGAKNIQYF.

V gene TRBV7-3 combines with J gene TRBJ1-1, with D tentatively TRBD1 (5 bases). The germline V gene encodes CDR1 SGHTA and CDR2 FQGTGA. V lost 2 bases and J 1 base, leaving 5 bases between the germline ends. There are 13 residues in the CDR3. The CDR3: CASSLQGNTEAFF. CDR3 nucleotide sequence: TGTGCCAGCAGCTTACAGGGGAACACTGAAGCTTTCTTT. The whole variable domain, remainder taken from reference TRBV7-3 and TRBJ1-1, is GAGVSQTPSNKVTEKGKYVELRCDPISGHTALYWYRQSLGQGPEFLIYFQGTGAADDSGLPNDRFFAVRPEGSVSTLKIQRTERGDSAVYLCASSLQGNTEAFFGQGTRLTVV.

The rearrangement joins TRBV11-2 to TRBJ1-4; 7 bases line up with TRBD1. This CDR3 spans 15 amino acids. V dropped 1 base and J dropped 8; count of bases not matched to a gene: 7. In germline, CDR1 is SGHAT, CDR2 FQNNGV. In DNA form, the CDR3 reads TGTGCCAGCAGCTTAGCCACAGGGGCGCGGGAAAAACTGTTTTTT. Protein sequence: CASSLATGAREKLFF.

This chain uses TRBV29-1 with TRBJ2-3; the match to TRBD2 covers 7 bases. Per germline, CDR1 SQVTM and CDR2 ANQGSEA. The CDR3 extends over 13 amino acids. V trimming: 7 bases; J trimming: 3 bases; junction bases outside the gene matches: 7. CDR3 DNA: TGCAGCGGCGGGGGTTTGTTTACAGATACGCAGTATTTT. It yields the protein CSGGGLFTDTQYF.

This rearrangement joins TRBV5-4 to TRBJ2-1; 7 bases are shared with TRBD2. With 0 bases clipped from V and 0 bases from J, the junction kept 3 bases outside the gene matches. The CDR3 loop spans 16 amino acids. The germline CDR1 and CDR2 sequences are SGHNT and YYREEE (reference sequence). CDR3 sequence (DNA): TGTGCCAGCAGCTTGGAAGCGGGGAGCTCCTACAATGAGCAGTTCTTC. It translates to CASSLEAGSSYNEQFF.

This clone was observed once. V gene TRBV25-1 combines with J gene TRBJ1-1; no clear D gene. Trimming shortened V by 5 bases and J by 2 bases, and 15 bases separated the two germline ends. The germline V gene has CDR1 MGHDK and CDR2 SYGVNS. CDR3 length: 15 amino acids. This CDR3 reads CASSPRRAGNTEAFF. The DNA for the CDR3 is TGTGCCAGCAGTCCCAGGAGGGCCGGCAACACTGAAGCTTTCTTT.

The rearrangement uses TRBV7-2 and TRBJ2-3; D remains unclear. The CDR3 totals 14 residues. CDR1 is SGHTA, CDR2 FQGNSA, per germline. The V gene lost 1 base and the J gene lost 2 bases, with 7 bases spanning the gap. The chain's CDR3 is CASSLGDDTDTQYF. CDR3 DNA: TGTGCCAGCAGCTTAGGCGACGACACAGATACGCAGTATTTT.

This chain links TRBV28 with TRBJ2-6; D call uncertain. Trimming cost V 3 bases and J 1 base, with 7 bases left between them. Germline-derived CDR1 and CDR2 are MDHEN and SYDVKM. This CDR3 has 15 amino acids. CDR3 loop: CASSFGVSGANVLTF. The CDR3 nucleotides are TGTGCCAGCAGTTTCGGTGTGTCTGGGGCCAACGTCCTGACTTTC.

This clone was seen just once. The chain has TRBV4-1 and TRBJ1-5; TRBD1 aligns across 10 bases. This CDR3 has 16 residues. V gave up 3 bases and J gave up 7 bases; unmatched junction bases: 9. Germline lookup yields CDR1 MGHRA and CDR2 YSYEKL. CDR3 residues: CASSHGQGGPGQPQHF. The CDR3 region has the DNA TGCGCCAGCAGCCACGGACAGGGGGGTCCGGGGCAGCCCCAGCATTTT.